One sample yielded the 5 T cell receptor beta chains listed below, sequenced in a study of blood T cell repertoires in COVID-19. TCRdb's copy holds only in-frame clones and misses some; the assay was immunoSEQ multiplex PCR. The sample lists about 190,000 clones, over 75% seen once, with 6.2% in the top ten. Sequenced: peripheral blood. The origin of the receptors is a woman between 40 and 55 years old who had recovered from COVID-19.

This clone has a handful of counts. This chain links TRBV19 with TRBJ1-5; weak D call: TRBD1 (6 bases). The CDR3 contains 16 residues. Between the trimmed V and J ends, which lost 6 bases and 0 bases, there was a span of 15 bases. Germline assignment: CDR1 LNHDA and CDR2 SQIVND (reference sequence). CDR3 bases: TGTGCCAGTAGAACCCTGGGGGCAAATAGCAATCAGCCCCAGCATTTT. Translated: CASRTLGANSNQPQHF.

The chain uses TRBV11-3 and TRBJ2-7, with 10 bases lining up with TRBD1. V lost 5 bases to trimming and J lost 6 bases; unmatched junction nucleotides: 10. The germline V gene has CDR1 SGHNT and CDR2 YENEEA. The CDR3 covers 15 residues. The DNA for the CDR3 is TGTGCCAGCAGCCCCGACAGGGGGCATGGAGGCGAGCAGTACTTC. It codes for CASSPDRGHGGEQYF.

The chain employs TRBV4-3 and TRBJ1-4, with 7 bases that match TRBD1. The germline V gene has CDR1 LGHNA and CDR2 YSLEER. This CDR3 has 15 residues. Losses at the gene ends were 4 bases for V and 1 base for J; bases not matched to a gene: 3. The CDR3 DNA sequence: TGCGCCAGCAGCCCTTACAGGGGAACTAATGAAAAACTGTTTTTT. This codes for CASSPYRGTNEKLFF.

The chain recombines TRBV28 with TRBJ2-1; D not certain. Per the germline V gene, CDR1 is MDHEN and CDR2 is SYDVKM. V gave up 3 bases and J gave up 0 bases, with 6 bases separating them. The CDR3 loop spans 14 amino acids. This CDR3 reads CASSFSSSYNEQFF. CDR3 in DNA: TGTGCCAGCAGTTTTTCTAGCTCCTACAATGAGCAGTTCTTC.

About this clone: This sample includes further DNA sequences coding for the same CDR3. The genes are TRBV18 and TRBJ1-5; D might be TRBD1 (5 bases). The CDR3 runs to 15 residues. V was clipped by 4 bases and J by 3 bases, with 13 bases between them. CDR1 and CDR2 (germline): KGHSH, LQKENI. The CDR3: CASSLEQGNNQPQHF. CDR3 in DNA: TGTGCCAGCTCACTTGAGCAGGGTAACAATCAGCCCCAGCATTTT.